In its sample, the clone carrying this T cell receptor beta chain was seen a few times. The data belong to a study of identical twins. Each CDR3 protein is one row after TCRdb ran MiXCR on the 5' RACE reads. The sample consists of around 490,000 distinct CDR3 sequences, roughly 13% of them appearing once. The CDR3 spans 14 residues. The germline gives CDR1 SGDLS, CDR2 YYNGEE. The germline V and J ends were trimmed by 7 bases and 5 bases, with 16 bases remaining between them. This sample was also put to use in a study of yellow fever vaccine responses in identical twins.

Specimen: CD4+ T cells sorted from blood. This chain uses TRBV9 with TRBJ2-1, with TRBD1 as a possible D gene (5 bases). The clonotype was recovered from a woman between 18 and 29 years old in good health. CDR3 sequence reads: CASERGLSNNEQFF. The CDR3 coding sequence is TGTGCCAGCGAAAGGGGTCTCTCTAACAATGAGCAGTTCTTC.